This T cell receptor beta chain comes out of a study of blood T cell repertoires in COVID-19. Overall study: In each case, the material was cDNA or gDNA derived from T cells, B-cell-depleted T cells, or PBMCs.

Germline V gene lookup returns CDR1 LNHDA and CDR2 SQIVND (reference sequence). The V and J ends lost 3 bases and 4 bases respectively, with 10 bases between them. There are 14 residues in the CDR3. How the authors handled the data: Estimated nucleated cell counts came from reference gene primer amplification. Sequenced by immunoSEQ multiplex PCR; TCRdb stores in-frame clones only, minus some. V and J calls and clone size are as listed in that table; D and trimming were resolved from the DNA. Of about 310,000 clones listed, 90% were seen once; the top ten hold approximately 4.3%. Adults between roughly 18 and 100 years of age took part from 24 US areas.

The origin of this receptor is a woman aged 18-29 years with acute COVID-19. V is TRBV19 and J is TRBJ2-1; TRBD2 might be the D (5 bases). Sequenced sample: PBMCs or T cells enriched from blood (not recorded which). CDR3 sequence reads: CASSIWETYNEQFF. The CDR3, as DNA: TGTGCCAGTAGTATCTGGGAGACGTACAATGAGCAGTTCTTC.